This T cell receptor beta chain was identified during a study of cytomegalovirus exposure and HLA in healthy donors. For the study at large: Falling in the Caucasian-associated ancestry cluster were approximately 84% of under 500 genotyped donors.

Amplification used 60 Vbeta primers and 13 Jbeta primers. The table came from immunoSEQ multiplex PCR; TCRdb's copy has only in-frame clones and leaves some out. The sample has 65,000 to 85,000 clones, over 60% seen once. V lost 6 bases and J lost 4; bases outside the gene matches: 10. CDR1 is SEHNR and CDR2 is FQNEAQ in the germline V gene (reference sequence). The CDR3 consists of 16 residues. The sequencing sample was made of PBMCs. The rearrangement joins TRBV7-9 to TRBJ1-3, with TRBD1 identical over 9 bases. The TCR originated in a male donor in good health and CMV-seropositive. CDR3 in DNA: TGTGCCAGCAGTCCGGACGAGGGACAGGGCGGAAACACCATATATTTT. It yields the protein CASSPDEGQGGNTIYF.